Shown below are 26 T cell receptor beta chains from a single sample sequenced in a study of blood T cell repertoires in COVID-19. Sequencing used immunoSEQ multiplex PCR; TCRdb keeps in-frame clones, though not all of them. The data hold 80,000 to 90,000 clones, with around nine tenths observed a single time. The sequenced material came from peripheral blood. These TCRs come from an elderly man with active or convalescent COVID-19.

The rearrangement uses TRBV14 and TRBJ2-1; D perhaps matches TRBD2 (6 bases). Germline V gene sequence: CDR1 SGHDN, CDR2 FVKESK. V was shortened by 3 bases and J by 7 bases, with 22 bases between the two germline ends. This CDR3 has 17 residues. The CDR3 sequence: CASSQNGWETRKNEQFF. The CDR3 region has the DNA TGTGCCAGCAGCCAGAACGGGTGGGAGACTAGAAAGAATGAGCAGTTCTTC.

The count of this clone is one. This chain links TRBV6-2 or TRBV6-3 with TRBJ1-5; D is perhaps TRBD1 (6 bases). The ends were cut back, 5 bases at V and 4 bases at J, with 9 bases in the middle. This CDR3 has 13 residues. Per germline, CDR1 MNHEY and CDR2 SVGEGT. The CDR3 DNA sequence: TGTGCCAGCAGTCGGACAGATAATCAGCCCCAGCATTTT. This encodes CASSRTDNQPQHF.

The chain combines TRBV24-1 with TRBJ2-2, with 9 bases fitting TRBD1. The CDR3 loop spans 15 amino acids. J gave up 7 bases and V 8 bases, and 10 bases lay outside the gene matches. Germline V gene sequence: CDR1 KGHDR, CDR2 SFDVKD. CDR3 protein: CATMGTGITGGELFF. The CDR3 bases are TGTGCCACCATGGGGACAGGGATCACGGGCGGGGAGCTGTTTTTT.

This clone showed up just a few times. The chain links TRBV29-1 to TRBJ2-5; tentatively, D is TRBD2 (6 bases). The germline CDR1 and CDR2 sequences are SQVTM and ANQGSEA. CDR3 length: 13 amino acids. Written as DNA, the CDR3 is TGCAGTGGGGAATTAAACGGGGGAGAGACCCAGTACTTC. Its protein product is CSGELNGGETQYF.

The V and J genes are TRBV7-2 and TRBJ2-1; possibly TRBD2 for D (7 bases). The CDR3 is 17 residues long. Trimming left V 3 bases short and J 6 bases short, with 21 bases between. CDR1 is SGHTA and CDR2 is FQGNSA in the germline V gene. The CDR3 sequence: CASSLGGGGGVINEQFF. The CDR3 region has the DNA TGTGCCAGCAGCTTGGGAGGAGGGGGGGGCGTTATCAATGAGCAGTTCTTC.

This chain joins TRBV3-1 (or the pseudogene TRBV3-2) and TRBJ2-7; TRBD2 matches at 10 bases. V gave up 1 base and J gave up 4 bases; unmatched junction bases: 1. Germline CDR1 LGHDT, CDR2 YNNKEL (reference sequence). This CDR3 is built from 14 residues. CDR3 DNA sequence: TGTGCCAGCAGCCAAGCAGCGGGAGGGTACGAGCAGTACTTC. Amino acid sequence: CASSQAAGGYEQYF.

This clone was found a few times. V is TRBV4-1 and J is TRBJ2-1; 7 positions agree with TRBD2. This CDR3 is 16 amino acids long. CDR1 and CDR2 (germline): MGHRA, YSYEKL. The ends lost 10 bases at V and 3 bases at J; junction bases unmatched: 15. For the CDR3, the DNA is TGCGCCACCAGGCGCAGCGGGCTAGCGGACTACAATGAGCAGTTCTTC. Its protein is CATRRSGLADYNEQFF.

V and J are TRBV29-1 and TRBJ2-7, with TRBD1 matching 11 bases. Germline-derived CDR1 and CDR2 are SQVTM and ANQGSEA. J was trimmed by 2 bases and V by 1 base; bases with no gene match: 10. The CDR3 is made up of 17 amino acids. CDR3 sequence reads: CSVEGTGGEKGAYEQYF. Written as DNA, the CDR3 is TGCAGCGTTGAAGGGACAGGGGGCGAAAAAGGGGCCTACGAGCAGTACTTC.

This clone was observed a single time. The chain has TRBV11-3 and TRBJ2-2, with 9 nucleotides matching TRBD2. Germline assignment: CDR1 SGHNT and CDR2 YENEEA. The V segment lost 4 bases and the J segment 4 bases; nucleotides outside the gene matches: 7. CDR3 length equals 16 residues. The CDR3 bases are TGTGCCAGCAGCTCGGGTAGCGGGAGAGCCACCGGGGAGCTGTTTTTT. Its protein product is CASSSGSGRATGELFF.

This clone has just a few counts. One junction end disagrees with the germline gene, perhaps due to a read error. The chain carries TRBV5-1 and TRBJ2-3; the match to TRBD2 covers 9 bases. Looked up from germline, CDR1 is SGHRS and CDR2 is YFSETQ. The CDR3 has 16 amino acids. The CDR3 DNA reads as TGCGCCAGCACCAATCAAGCGGGAGGCAGCAAAGATACGCAGTATTTT. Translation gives CASTNQAGGSKDTQYF.

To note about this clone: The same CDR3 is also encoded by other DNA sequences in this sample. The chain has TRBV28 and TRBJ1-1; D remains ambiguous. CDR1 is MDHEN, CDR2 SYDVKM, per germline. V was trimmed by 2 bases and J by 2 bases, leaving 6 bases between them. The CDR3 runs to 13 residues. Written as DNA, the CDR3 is TGTGCCAGCAGTTTACCAGTTAACACTGAAGCTTTCTTT. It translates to CASSLPVNTEAFF.

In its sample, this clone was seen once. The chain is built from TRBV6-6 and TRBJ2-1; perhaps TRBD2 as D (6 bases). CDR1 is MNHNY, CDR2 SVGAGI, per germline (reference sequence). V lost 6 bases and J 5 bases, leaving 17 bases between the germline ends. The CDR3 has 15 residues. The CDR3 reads CASSLLGGANNEQFF. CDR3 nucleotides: TGTGCCAGCAGCCTCCTTGGAGGGGCTAACAATGAGCAGTTCTTC.

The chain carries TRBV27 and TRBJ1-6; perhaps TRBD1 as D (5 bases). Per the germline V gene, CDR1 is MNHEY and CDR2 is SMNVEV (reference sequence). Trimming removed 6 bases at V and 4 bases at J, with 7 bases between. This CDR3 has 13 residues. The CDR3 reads CASSRGYNSPLHF. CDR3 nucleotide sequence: TGTGCCAGCAGCCGGGGGTATAATTCACCCCTCCACTTT.

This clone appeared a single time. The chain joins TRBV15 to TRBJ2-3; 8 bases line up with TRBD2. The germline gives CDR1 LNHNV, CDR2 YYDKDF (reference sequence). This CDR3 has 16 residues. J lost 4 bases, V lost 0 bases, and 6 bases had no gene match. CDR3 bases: TGTGCCACCAGCAGAGATAGTTCACTAGCGGCAGATACGCAGTATTTT. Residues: CATSRDSSLAADTQYF.

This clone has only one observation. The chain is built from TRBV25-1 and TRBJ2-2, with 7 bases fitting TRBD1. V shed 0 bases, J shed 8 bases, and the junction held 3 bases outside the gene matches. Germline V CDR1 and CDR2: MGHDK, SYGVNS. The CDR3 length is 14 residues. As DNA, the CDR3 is TGTGCCAGCAGTGAATACGGGACAGTTGGGGAGCTGTTTTTT. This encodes CASSEYGTVGELFF. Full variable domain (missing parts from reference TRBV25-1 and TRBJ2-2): EADIYQTPRYLVIGTGKKITLECSQTMGHDKMYWYQQDPGMELHLIHYSYGVNSTEKGDLSSESTVSRIRTEHFPLTLESARPSHTSQYLCASSEYGTVGELFFGEGSRLTVL.

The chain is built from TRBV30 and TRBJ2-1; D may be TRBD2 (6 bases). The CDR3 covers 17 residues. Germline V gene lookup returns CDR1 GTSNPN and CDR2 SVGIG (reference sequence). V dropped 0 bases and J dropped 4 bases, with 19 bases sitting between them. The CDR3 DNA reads TGTGCCTGGAGTGTACGGGTAGGAGCGGGTACGTACAATGAGCAGTTCTTC. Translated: CAWSVRVGAGTYNEQFF.

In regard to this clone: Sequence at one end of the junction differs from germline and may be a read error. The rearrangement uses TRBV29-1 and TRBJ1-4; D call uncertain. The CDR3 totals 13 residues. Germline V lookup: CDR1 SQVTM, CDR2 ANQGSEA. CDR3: CSAEEPGDEKLFF. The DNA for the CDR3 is TGCAGCGCTGAAGAACCCGGGGATGAAAAACTGTTTTTT.

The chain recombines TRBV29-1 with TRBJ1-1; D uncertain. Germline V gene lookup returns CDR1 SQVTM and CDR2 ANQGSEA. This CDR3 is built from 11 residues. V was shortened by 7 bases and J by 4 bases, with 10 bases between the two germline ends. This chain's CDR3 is CSATRSTEAFF. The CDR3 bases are TGCAGCGCGACGCGTTCCACTGAAGCTTTCTTT.

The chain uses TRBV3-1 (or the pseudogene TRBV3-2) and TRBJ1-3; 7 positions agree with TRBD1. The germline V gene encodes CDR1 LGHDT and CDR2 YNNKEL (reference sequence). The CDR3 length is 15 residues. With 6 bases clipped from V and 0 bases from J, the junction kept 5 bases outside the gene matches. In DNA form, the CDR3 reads TGTGCCAGCAGTGCAAGGGACAGCTCTGGAAACACCATATATTTT. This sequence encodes CASSARDSSGNTIYF.

CDR3 sequence (DNA): TGTGCCAGCAGCTCAAGCGAGTGGAGGGCCTACGAGCAGTACTTC. The encoded protein is CASSSSEWRAYEQYF. The chain recombines TRBV7-2 with TRBJ2-7; a weak D match, TRBD2 (6 bases). Germline V gene sequence: CDR1 SGHTA, CDR2 FQGNSA. Trimming stripped 4 bases from V and 2 bases from J, with 15 bases between. The CDR3 is made up of 15 amino acids.

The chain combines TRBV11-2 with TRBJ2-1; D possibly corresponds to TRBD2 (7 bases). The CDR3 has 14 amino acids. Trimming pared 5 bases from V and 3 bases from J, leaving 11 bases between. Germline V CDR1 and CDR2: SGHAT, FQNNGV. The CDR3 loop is CASSPGGRYNEQFF. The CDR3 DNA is TGTGCCAGCAGCCCCGGGGGGCGCTACAATGAGCAGTTCTTC.

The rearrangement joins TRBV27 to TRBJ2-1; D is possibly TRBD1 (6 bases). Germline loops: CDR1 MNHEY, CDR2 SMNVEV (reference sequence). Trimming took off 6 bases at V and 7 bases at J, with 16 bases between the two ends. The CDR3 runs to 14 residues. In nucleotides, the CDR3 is TGTGCCAGCAGCTACCCCGGGCAGGGGAATGAGCAGTTCTTC. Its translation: CASSYPGQGNEQFF.

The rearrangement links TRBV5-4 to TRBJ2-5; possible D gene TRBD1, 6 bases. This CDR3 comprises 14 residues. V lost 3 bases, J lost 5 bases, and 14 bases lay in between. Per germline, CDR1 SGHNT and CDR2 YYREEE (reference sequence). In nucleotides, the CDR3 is TGTGCCAGCAGCTCAATACAAAGGGGGGAGACCCAGTACTTC. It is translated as CASSSIQRGETQYF.

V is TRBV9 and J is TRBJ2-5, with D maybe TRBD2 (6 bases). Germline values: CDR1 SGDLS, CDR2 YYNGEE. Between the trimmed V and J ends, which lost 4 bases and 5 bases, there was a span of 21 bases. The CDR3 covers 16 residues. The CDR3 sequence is CASSFLAGGNWETQYF. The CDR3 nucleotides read TGTGCCAGCAGCTTCCTCGCTGGCGGGAACTGGGAGACCCAGTACTTC.

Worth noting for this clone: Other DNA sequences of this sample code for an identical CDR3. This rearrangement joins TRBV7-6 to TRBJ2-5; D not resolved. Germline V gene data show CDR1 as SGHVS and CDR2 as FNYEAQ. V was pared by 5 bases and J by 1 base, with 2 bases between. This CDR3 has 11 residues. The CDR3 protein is CASSLQETQYF. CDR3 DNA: TGTGCCAGCAGCCTCCAAGAGACCCAGTACTTC.

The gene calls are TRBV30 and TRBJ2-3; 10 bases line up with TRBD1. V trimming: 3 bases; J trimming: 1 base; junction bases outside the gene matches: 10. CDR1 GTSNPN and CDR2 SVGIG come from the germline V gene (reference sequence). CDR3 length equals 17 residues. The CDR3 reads CAWRTSRDRGRTDTQYF. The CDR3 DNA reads TGTGCCTGGAGAACGTCCCGGGACAGGGGTCGCACAGATACGCAGTATTTT.